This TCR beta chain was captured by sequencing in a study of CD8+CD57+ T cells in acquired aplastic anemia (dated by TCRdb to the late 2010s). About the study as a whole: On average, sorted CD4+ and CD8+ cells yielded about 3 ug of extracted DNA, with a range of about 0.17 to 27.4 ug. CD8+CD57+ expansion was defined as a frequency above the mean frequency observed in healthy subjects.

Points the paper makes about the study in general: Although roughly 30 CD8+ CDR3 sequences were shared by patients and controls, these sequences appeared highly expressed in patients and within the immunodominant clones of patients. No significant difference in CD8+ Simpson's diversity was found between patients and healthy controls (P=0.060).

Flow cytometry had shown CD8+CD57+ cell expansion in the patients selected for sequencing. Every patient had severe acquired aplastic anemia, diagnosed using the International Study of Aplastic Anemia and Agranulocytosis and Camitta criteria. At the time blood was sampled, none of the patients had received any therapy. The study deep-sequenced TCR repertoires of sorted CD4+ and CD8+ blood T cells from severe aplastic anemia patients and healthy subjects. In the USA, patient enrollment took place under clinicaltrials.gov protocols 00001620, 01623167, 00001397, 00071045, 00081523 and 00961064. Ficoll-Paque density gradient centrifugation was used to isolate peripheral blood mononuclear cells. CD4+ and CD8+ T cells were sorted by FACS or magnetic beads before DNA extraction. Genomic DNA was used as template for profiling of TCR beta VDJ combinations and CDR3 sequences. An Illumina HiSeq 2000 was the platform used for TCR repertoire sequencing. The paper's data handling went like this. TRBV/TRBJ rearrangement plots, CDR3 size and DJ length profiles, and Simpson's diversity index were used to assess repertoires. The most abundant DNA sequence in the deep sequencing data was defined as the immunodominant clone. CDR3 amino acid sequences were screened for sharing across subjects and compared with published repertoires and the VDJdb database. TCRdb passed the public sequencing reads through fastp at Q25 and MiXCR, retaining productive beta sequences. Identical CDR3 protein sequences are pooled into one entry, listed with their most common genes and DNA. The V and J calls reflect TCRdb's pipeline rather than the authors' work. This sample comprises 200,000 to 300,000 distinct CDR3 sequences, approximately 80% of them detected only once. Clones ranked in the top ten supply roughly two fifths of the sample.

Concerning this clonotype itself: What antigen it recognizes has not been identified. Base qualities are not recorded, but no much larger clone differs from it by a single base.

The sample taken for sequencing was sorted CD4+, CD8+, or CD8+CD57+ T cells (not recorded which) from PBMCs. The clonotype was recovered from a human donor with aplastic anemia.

This receptor carries the CDR3 CASSLVENIGEAFF. The nucleotide sequence reads TGTGCTAGTAGTTTAGTGGAAAACATCGGTGAAGCTTTCTTT. The chain is made from TRBV7-8 and TRBJ1-1; no D gene is confidently identified. CDR1 is given as SGHVS and CDR2 as FQNEAQ, both from the germline V gene. The CDR3 runs 14 residues from the cysteine to the phenylalanine. Just the 42-base CDR3 DNA is kept, in frame starting at base 1.